The rows below give T cell receptor beta chains drawn from one sample of a study of blood T cell repertoires in COVID-19. Profiled with immunoSEQ multiplex PCR; TCRdb holds only in-frame clones, not every one. Altogether a few hundred thousand clones are present, 80% to 90% being singletons, with the ten largest covering less than 5%. Input material: peripheral blood. The receptors were gathered from a woman in her thirties or forties who had recovered from COVID-19. Both conserved end residues are part of each CDR3. The order of the fields is J gene, D gene, V gene, CDR3 protein. The D gene is left open where the match is weak.

J gene: TRBJ2-3
D gene: TRBD1
V gene: TRBV28
CDR3 protein: CATYQTGYTDTQYF

J gene: TRBJ1-1
D gene: NA
V gene: TRBV7-6
CDR3 protein: CASSLSWGHLNTEAFF

J gene: TRBJ1-2
D gene: TRBD1
V gene: TRBV5-6
CDR3 protein: CASSSGGYGYTF

J gene: TRBJ2-3
D gene: TRBD2
V gene: TRBV27
CDR3 protein: CASSFAGLGGDTQYF

J gene: TRBJ2-4
D gene: NA
V gene: TRBV19
CDR3 protein: CASSSREPLAKNIQYF

J gene: TRBJ1-1
D gene: TRBD1
V gene: TRBV30
CDR3 protein: CAWTAGGLNTEAFF

J gene: TRBJ1-2
D gene: NA
V gene: TRBV19
CDR3 protein: CASSIDNQATYGYTF

J gene: TRBJ2-1
D gene: NA
V gene: TRBV3-1/TRBV3-2
CDR3 protein: CASSQDSLVQFF

J gene: TRBJ1-2
D gene: NA
V gene: TRBV9
CDR3 protein: CASSDLRQANYGYTF

J gene: TRBJ2-3
D gene: TRBD1
V gene: TRBV24-1
CDR3 protein: CATSDRQGRSTDTQYF

J gene: TRBJ2-2
D gene: NA
V gene: TRBV10-2
CDR3 protein: CASSLTTAGGELFF

J gene: TRBJ1-3
D gene: TRBD1
V gene: TRBV20-1
CDR3 protein: CSASTGATGNTIYF

J gene: TRBJ2-7
D gene: NA
V gene: TRBV20-1
CDR3 protein: CSASSTGIGYEQYF

J gene: TRBJ1-5
D gene: NA
V gene: TRBV6-5
CDR3 protein: CASSPQVWANQPQHF

J gene: TRBJ1-6
D gene: TRBD1
V gene: TRBV3-1/TRBV3-2
CDR3 protein: CASSQDVEGATHF

J gene: TRBJ2-1
D gene: NA
V gene: TRBV6-5
CDR3 protein: CASSYGAGNNEQFF

J gene: TRBJ2-1
D gene: NA
V gene: TRBV24-1
CDR3 protein: CATRLSSYNEQFF

J gene: TRBJ2-5
D gene: NA
V gene: TRBV3-1/TRBV3-2
CDR3 protein: CASSQRLETQYF

J gene: TRBJ2-1
D gene: NA
V gene: TRBV21-1
CDR3 protein: CASIEDRAVYNEQFF

J gene: TRBJ1-2
D gene: TRBD1
V gene: TRBV19
CDR3 protein: CASSTAGGNYGYTF

J gene: TRBJ2-7
D gene: NA
V gene: TRBV4-2
CDR3 protein: CASSKGAGAAYEQYF

J gene: TRBJ2-2
D gene: NA
V gene: TRBV24-1
CDR3 protein: CATSERRGAGELFF

J gene: TRBJ1-2
D gene: TRBD1
V gene: TRBV6-5
CDR3 protein: CASSRPGGNGYTF

J gene: TRBJ2-6
D gene: TRBD1
V gene: TRBV6-5
CDR3 protein: CASSQRTGAVLTF

J gene: TRBJ2-5
D gene: NA
V gene: TRBV5-4
CDR3 protein: CASSSAGRAETQYF

J gene: TRBJ1-5
D gene: NA
V gene: TRBV6-5
CDR3 protein: CASRGGFRQPQHF

J gene: TRBJ1-4
D gene: NA
V gene: TRBV7-2
CDR3 protein: CASSLNRANEKLFF

J gene: TRBJ1-2
D gene: NA
V gene: TRBV28
CDR3 protein: CASSFSGPIRLIYGYTF

J gene: TRBJ2-3
D gene: NA
V gene: TRBV11-1
CDR3 protein: CASSDRRARSTNTQYF

J gene: TRBJ1-1
D gene: NA
V gene: TRBV2
CDR3 protein: CASSGGWTEAFF

J gene: TRBJ2-5
D gene: TRBD2
V gene: TRBV27
CDR3 protein: CASSKRWKGRGLAGETQYF

J gene: TRBJ2-5
D gene: TRBD2
V gene: TRBV7-2
CDR3 protein: CASSPSGRRETQYF

J gene: TRBJ1-5
D gene: NA
V gene: TRBV7-2
CDR3 protein: CASSLVSQGNQPQHF

J gene: TRBJ1-2
D gene: TRBD1
V gene: TRBV18
CDR3 protein: CASSGQGAEYGYTF

J gene: TRBJ1-4
D gene: NA
V gene: TRBV5-4
CDR3 protein: CASSLGGADPSEKLFF

J gene: TRBJ2-2
D gene: NA
V gene: TRBV7-3
CDR3 protein: CASSPQGRSGELFF

J gene: TRBJ1-5
D gene: NA
V gene: TRBV19
CDR3 protein: CASSIDDSSNQPQHF

J gene: TRBJ2-7
D gene: NA
V gene: TRBV10-1
CDR3 protein: CASHYRNVWYEQYF

J gene: TRBJ1-2
D gene: NA
V gene: TRBV25-1
CDR3 protein: CASSLTDSRGYTF

J gene: TRBJ2-1
D gene: NA
V gene: TRBV11-1
CDR3 protein: CASSPRSGVQFF

J gene: TRBJ1-3
D gene: NA
V gene: TRBV3-1/TRBV3-2
CDR3 protein: CASSPKAGWGNTIYF

J gene: TRBJ1-3
D gene: NA
V gene: TRBV5-8
CDR3 protein: CASSPGYTIYF

J gene: TRBJ2-1
D gene: TRBD2
V gene: TRBV24-1
CDR3 protein: CATSEPGLAGEGGYNEQFF

J gene: TRBJ1-3
D gene: NA
V gene: TRBV7-2
CDR3 protein: CASSSWGPGNTIYF

J gene: TRBJ1-5
D gene: NA
V gene: TRBV30
CDR3 protein: CAWSVQDLGDQPQHF

J gene: TRBJ1-1
D gene: TRBD1
V gene: TRBV6-5
CDR3 protein: CASRPTGGAFF